The rows below give T cell receptor beta chains drawn from one sample of a study of blood T cell repertoires in COVID-19. The repertoire was sequenced with immunoSEQ multiplex PCR; TCRdb's copy has only in-frame clones and lacks some. The sample comprises approximately 190,000 clones, about nine tenths of which are singletons, and roughly 5.7% rests with the top ten. Sequencing was performed on peripheral blood. These receptors were obtained from an elderly man with acute or convalescent COVID-19. Both conserved end residues are part of each CDR3. Each record gives: CDR3 protein, CDR3 DNA, D gene, V gene, clone size, CDR3 length, J gene. The D gene is left open where the match is weak. Rows give clone size only sometimes, using once, few, many, or a class for an expanded clone.

CDR3: CASSLQGVGNTEAFF
DNA: TGTGCCAGCAGTTTACAGGGGGTAGGGAACACTGAAGCTTTCTTT
D: TRBD1
V: TRBV27
size: once
length: 15
J: TRBJ1-1

CDR3: CASSLGRVNTGELFF
DNA: TGTGCCAGCAGTTTAGGTCGGGTAAACACCGGGGAGCTGTTTTTT
D: .
V: TRBV27
size: .
length: 15
J: TRBJ2-2

CDR3: CASSKQGASYNEQFF
DNA: TGCGCCAGCAGCAAACAGGGGGCGTCCTACAATGAGCAGTTCTTC
D: TRBD1
V: TRBV5-1
size: .
length: 15
J: TRBJ2-1

CDR3: CASSLSRDSYGYTF
DNA: TGTGCCAGCAGCTTATCCAGGGATAGTTATGGCTACACCTTC
D: .
V: TRBV7-2
size: .
length: 14
J: TRBJ1-2

CDR3: CASSLQLTGSDEQYF
DNA: TGCGCCAGCAGCTTGCAGCTCACAGGATCCGACGAGCAGTACTTC
D: .
V: TRBV5-1
size: once
length: 15
J: TRBJ2-7

CDR3: CASRAGFGSNQPQHF
DNA: TGTGCCAGTAGAGCAGGGTTTGGTAGCAATCAGCCCCAGCATTTT
D: .
V: TRBV19
size: .
length: 15
J: TRBJ1-5

CDR3: CASSRKGDTDTQYF
DNA: TGTGCCAGTAGTCGGAAAGGGGACACAGATACGCAGTATTTT
D: .
V: TRBV19
size: few
length: 14
J: TRBJ2-3

CDR3: CSVERGINEKLFF
DNA: TGCAGCGTTGAACGGGGGATTAATGAAAAACTGTTTTTT
D: .
V: TRBV29-1
size: .
length: 13
J: TRBJ1-4

CDR3: CASGKRTSTDTQYF
DNA: TGTGCCAGCGGAAAGCGGACTAGCACAGATACGCAGTATTTT
D: .
V: TRBV25-1
size: .
length: 14
J: TRBJ2-3

CDR3: CASSLVQGGGTEAFF
DNA: TGCGCCAGCAGCTTGGTCCAGGGGGGTGGGACTGAAGCTTTCTTT
D: TRBD1
V: TRBV5-1
size: .
length: 15
J: TRBJ1-1